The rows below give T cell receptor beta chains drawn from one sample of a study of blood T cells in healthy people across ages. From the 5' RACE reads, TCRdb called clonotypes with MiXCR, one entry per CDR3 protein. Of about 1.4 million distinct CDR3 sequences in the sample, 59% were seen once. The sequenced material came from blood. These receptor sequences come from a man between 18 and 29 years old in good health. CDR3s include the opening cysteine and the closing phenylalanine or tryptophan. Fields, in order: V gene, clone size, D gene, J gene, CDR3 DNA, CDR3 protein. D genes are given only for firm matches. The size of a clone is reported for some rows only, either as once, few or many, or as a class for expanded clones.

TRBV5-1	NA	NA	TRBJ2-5	TGCGCCAGCAACCTCATACAGGATGAGACCCAGTACTTC	CASNLIQDETQYF
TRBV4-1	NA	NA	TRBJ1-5	TGCGCCAGCAGCCAAGCGTTCCCGGGGGATCAGCCCCAGCATTTT	CASSQAFPGDQPQHF
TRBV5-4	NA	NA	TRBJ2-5	TGTGCCAGCAGCTTTTACCCAATGGGGGAGACCCAGTACTTC	CASSFYPMGETQYF
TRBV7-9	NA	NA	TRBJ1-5	TGTGCCAGCAGCTCCGACGCCCAGCCCCAGCATTTT	CASSSDAQPQHF
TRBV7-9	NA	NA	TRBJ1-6	TGTGCCAGCAGGAGAGGGGATTCACCCCTCCACTTT	CASRRGDSPLHF
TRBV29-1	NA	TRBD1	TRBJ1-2	TGCAGCGCGTGGGACAGGGGAAGAAATGGCTACACCTTC	CSAWDRGRNGYTF
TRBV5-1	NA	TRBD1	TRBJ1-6	TGCGCCAGCAGCTTGACTCCGGGACAGGCCACTAATTCACCCCTCCACTTT	CASSLTPGQATNSPLHF
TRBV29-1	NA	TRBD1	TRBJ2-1	TGCAGCGTCAGGACAGGTACCTACGAGCAGTTCTTC	CSVRTGTYEQFF
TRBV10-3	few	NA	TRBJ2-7	TGTGCCATCAGTGAAGGTGTGGTTGGGGTGGACGAGCAGTACTTC	CAISEGVVGVDEQYF
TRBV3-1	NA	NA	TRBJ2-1	TGTGCCAGCAGCCAAGAGGACCCTCCGAGTTACAATGAGCAGTTCTTC	CASSQEDPPSYNEQFF
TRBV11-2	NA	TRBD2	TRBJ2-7	TGTGCCAGCAGCCTAGTAACAGCGGGAGGCTCCTACGAGCAGTACTTC	CASSLVTAGGSYEQYF
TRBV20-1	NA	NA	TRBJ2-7	TGCAGTGGAAGACAGGCCCTCTACGAGCAGTACTTC	CSGRQALYEQYF
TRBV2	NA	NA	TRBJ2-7	TGTGCCAGCAGTTCCCCTGGCAGCATACGTTACGAGCAGTACTTC	CASSSPGSIRYEQYF
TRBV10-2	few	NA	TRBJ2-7	TGCGCCAGCAGAGAGTTAGGACCCAAGTACGAGCAGTACTTC	CASRELGPKYEQYF
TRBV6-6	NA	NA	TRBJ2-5	TGTGCCAGCAGCAGGTGGGGGCGAGAGACCCAGTACTTC	CASSRWGRETQYF
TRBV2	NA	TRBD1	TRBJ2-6	TGTGCCAGCAGGGAAACAGGGGGCACTGGGGCCAACGTCCTGACTTTC	CASRETGGTGANVLTF
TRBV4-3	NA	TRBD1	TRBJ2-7	TGCGCCAGCAGCCAAGATGGTGTGACAGGGGGTGTCTACGAGCAGTACTTC	CASSQDGVTGGVYEQYF
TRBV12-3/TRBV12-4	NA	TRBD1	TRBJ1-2	TGTGCCAGCAGAGCAGCTTGGGACAGTATCACCTATGGCTACACCTTC	CASRAAWDSITYGYTF
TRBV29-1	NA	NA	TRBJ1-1	TGCAGCGGCGACTCCGGGGTTGAGACTGAAGCTTTCTTT	CSGDSGVETEAFF
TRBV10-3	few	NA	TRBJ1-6	TGTGCCATCAGTGAGCGGGGGTTCTATAATTCACTCCTCCACTTT	CAISERGFYNSLLHF
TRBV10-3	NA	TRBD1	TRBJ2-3	TGTGCCATCAGCCCGACAGGGTCGGCAGATACGCAGTATTTT	CAISPTGSADTQYF
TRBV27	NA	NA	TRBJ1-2	TGTGCCAGCAGCCGAACAGGGTTAGGCTACACCTTC	CASSRTGLGYTF
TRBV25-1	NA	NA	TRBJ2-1	TGTGCCAGCAGTGAAATGGGCACAGGGATTTCCCATGAGCAGTTCTTC	CASSEMGTGISHEQFF
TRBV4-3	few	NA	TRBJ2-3	TGCGCCAGCAGCCAAGAGATTGAAGATGGTCAGGGTACAGATACGCAGTATTTT	CASSQEIEDGQGTDTQYF
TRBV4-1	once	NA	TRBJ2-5	TGCGCCAGCAGCCAAGAATCCCAGGGGCCGGAGACCCAGTACTTC	CASSQESQGPETQYF